This T cell receptor beta chain was recorded in a study of T cells in Graves' hyperthyroidism and ophthalmopathy. J was trimmed by 3 bases and V by 8 bases; bases with no gene match: 20. Per germline, CDR1 DFQATT and CDR2 SNEGSKA (reference sequence). The CDR3 runs 17 residues. TCR beta CDR3 regions were amplified from RNA transcripts. HTBI primers were used for first-round RT-PCR of the TCR CDR3. Using its own MiXCR run on the multiplex PCR reads, TCRdb lists one record per CDR3 protein. The profile shows 700,000 to 850,000 distinct CDR3 sequences, 35% of them singletons. The sequence derives from a middle-aged woman with Graves' hyperthyroidism. The V call is TRBV20-1, the J call TRBJ2-7, with 9 nucleotides matching TRBD1. The specimen was blood. CDR3 sequence reads: CSTKTGQGLLRGYEQYF. DNA for the CDR3: TGCAGTACTAAAACGGGACAGGGTCTCTTACGGGGCTACGAGCAGTACTTC.